The 26 T cell receptor beta chains listed next were all sequenced from one sample in a study of tumor-infiltrating lymphocytes in primary liver carcinoma. RNA was extracted from whole blood without cell sorting, alongside germline DNA. Researchers generated TCR beta cDNA from 500 to 600 ng of total RNA, relying on a constant-region primer. Libraries of TCR beta came from three nested multiplex PCR rounds with slightly modified ARM-PCR. TRBV1-TRBV30 forward primers paired with a C-beta reverse primer drove the first two PCR rounds, roughly 9 cycles each. MiXCR, applied by TCRdb to the multiplex PCR reads, yields one record per CDR3 protein. The sample lists about 350,000 distinct CDR3 sequences, almost 65% occurring once. Material for sequencing was peripheral blood. The receptors come from a man aged 35-49 years with primary liver carcinoma and hepatitis B virus infection.

This clonotype was counted between two and nine times. A read error is possible here, since a much larger clone lies one base away. The rearrangement joins TRBV29-1 to TRBJ1-3; TRBD1 might be the D (5 bases). Germline CDR1 is SQVTM and CDR2 is ANQGSEA. Trimming removed 6 bases at V and 3 bases at J, with 12 bases between. This CDR3 has 13 amino acids. The CDR3 loop reads CSVLGTGGNTIYF. CDR3 nucleotides: TGCAGCGTCCTAGGGACGGGTGGAAACACCATATATTTT.

V gene TRBV4-3 combines with J gene TRBJ1-1, with 7 bases lining up with TRBD1. The CDR3 contains 13 residues. Germline V gene data show CDR1 as LGHNA and CDR2 as YSLEER. V lost 0 bases to trimming and J lost 5 bases; unmatched junction nucleotides: 0. CDR3 protein: CASSQEQGTEAFF. The CDR3 nucleotides read TGCGCCAGCAGCCAAGAACAGGGGACTGAAGCTTTCTTT.

This clonotype was counted a few times. Just one base apart from a much larger clone, this may be a read error. The V gene is TRBV11-2, the J gene TRBJ2-2, with D tentatively TRBD1 or TRBD2 (5 bases each). The CDR3 has 12 residues. Germline-derived CDR1 and CDR2 are SGHAT and FQNNGV. The CDR3 DNA reads TGTGCCAGCAGCTTCGGGACCGAGGAGCTGTTTTTT. Its translation: CASSFGTEELFF.

Points on this clonotype: A much larger clonotype is one base distant, so this may be a read error. Lacking the conserved final phenylalanine or tryptophan, this CDR3 likely reflects a read error. The CDR3 is CASSLGGTSDYNEQFL. In DNA form, the CDR3 reads TGTGCCAGCAGCCTGGGCGGGACTAGCGACTACAATGAGCAGTTCCTC. J is TRBJ2-1 and V is TRBV4-2; 10 bases are a match to TRBD2. The CDR3 runs 16 residues. Looked up from germline, CDR1 is LGHNA and CDR2 is YNFKEQ. V gave up 4 bases and J gave up 3 bases; unmatched junction bases: 6.

This chain links TRBV7-9 with TRBJ2-1; possible D gene TRBD1, 6 bases. The DNA end favors TRBJ2-7, so the J call may be wrong. Germline lookup yields CDR1 SEHNR and CDR2 FQNEAQ (reference sequence). This CDR3 region has 14 residues. The CDR3 region is CASSPSGQINEQYF. In DNA form, the CDR3 reads TGTGCCAGCAGCCCAAGTGGACAGATTAATGAGCAGTACTTC.

Comments on this clonotype: A clone one base away is much larger, so this may be a read error. The V gene is TRBV10-3, the J gene TRBJ1-1; 9 nucleotides agree with TRBD1. The CDR3 runs to 15 residues. Germline CDR1 is ENHRY and CDR2 is SYGVKD. The CDR3: CVTRVGDRANTEAFF. The CDR3 region has the DNA TGTGTCACCAGAGTAGGGGACAGGGCAAACACTGAAGCTTTCTTT.

This clonotype was observed a handful of times. This may stem from a read error, because a much larger clone lies one nucleotide away. The V call is TRBV6-6, the J call TRBJ2-1; 9 positions agree with TRBD2. The CDR3 consists of 16 residues. Germline V lookup: CDR1 MNHNY, CDR2 SVGAGI (reference sequence). DNA for the CDR3: TGTGCCAGCAGTTACTCGACAGCGGGAGGAGTACATGAGAAGTTCTTC. It yields the protein CASSYSTAGGVHEKFF.

This clonotype has more than one count but fewer than ten. A much larger clone differs by one base, so this may be a read error. V usage is TRBV4-1 and J usage is TRBJ2-3, with unresolved D. With 0 bases removed from V and 2 bases from J, the gap between germline ends came to 6 bases. Germline CDR1 is MGHRA and CDR2 is YSYEKL. The CDR3 is 14 residues long. This CDR3 reads CASSQDMSTDTQYF. The CDR3 DNA follows: TGCGCCAGCAGCCAAGATATGTCCACAGATACGCAGTATTTT.

With respect to this clonotype: Since a much larger clone is just one base distant, this may be a read error. V is TRBV4-2 and J is TRBJ2-3; possible D gene TRBD2, 6 bases. The germline V gene has CDR1 LGHNA and CDR2 YNFKEQ. CDR3 length: 15 residues. The CDR3 DNA reads TGTTCCAGCAGCCAAGAACGGGAGCAGGGAGATACGCAGTATTTT. Its protein is CSSSQEREQGDTQYF.

The sample holds many counts of this clonotype. The gene calls are TRBV6-1 and TRBJ2-1; 9 positions agree with TRBD2. Per the germline V gene, CDR1 is MNHNS and CDR2 is SASEGT. With V trimmed by 1 base and J by 4 bases, 2 bases remained unmatched. This CDR3 is 15 amino acids long. CDR3 DNA: TGTGCCAGCAGTGAAGAAGCGGGAGGATACAATGAGCAGTTCTTC. It is translated as CASSEEAGGYNEQFF.

The chain couples TRBV11-3 to TRBJ2-5, with D tentatively TRBD1 (6 bases). V was trimmed by 10 bases and J by 2 bases, leaving 14 bases between them. The germline V gene encodes CDR1 SGHNT and CDR2 YENEEA. The CDR3 has 13 residues. CDR3 in amino acids: CATLLGGQETQYF. The CDR3, as DNA: TGTGCCACCCTACTAGGGGGTCAAGAGACCCAGTACTTC.

With respect to this clonotype: Compared with germline, one end of the junction differs, possibly owing to a read error. V gene TRBV25-1 combines with J gene TRBJ2-7; D is ambiguous. CDR1 and CDR2 from the germline V gene are MGHDK and SYGVNS. The CDR3 runs to 12 residues. The CDR3 bases are TGTGCCATCAGTGATATGTCGTACGAGCAGTACTTC. This codes for CAISDMSYEQYF.

On this clonotype itself: This may arise from a read error, as a much more abundant clone is one base away. V gene TRBV5-6 combines with J gene TRBJ1-6; no clear D gene. Germline V gene data show CDR1 as SGHDT and CDR2 as YYEEEE. The length of the CDR3 is 16 residues. The CDR3 nucleotides read TGTGCCAGCAGCTTAGGAAGGAGCTCCTGTAATTCACCCCTCCACTTT. It encodes CASSLGRSSCNSPLHF.

This clonotype was recorded only once. A much larger clone lies one base from this, so it may be a read error. The gene calls are TRBV6-5 and TRBJ2-5, with D uncertain. The CDR3 runs to 13 residues. In germline, CDR1 is MNHEY, CDR2 SVGAGI. V dropped 2 bases and J dropped 7 bases, with 11 bases sitting between them. The CDR3 DNA reads as TGTGCCAGCAGTTACGTCCGGGTCGCGACCCAGTACTTC. Its protein product is CASSYVRVATQYF.

Of note for this clonotype: This could be a read error, since a much larger clone is one nucleotide away. The chain combines TRBV5-4 with TRBJ2-3; D uncertain. The length of the CDR3 is 14 residues. CDR1 and CDR2 from the germline V gene are SGHNT and YYREEE (reference sequence). The CDR3 DNA sequence: TGTGTCAGCAGTTTGACCCCTAGCACAGATACGCAGTATTTT. Translating it yields CVSSLTPSTDTQYF.

Regarding this clonotype: At one end, the junction sequence differs from germline, possibly due to a read error. In DNA, the CDR3 is TGTGCCGGCAGCTCGGACGGTCCACAAGAGACGCAGTACTTC. Protein sequence: CAGSSDGPQETQYF. The J gene is TRBJ2-5, the V gene TRBV11-2; unclear D gene. CDR1 and CDR2 from the germline V gene are SGHAT and FQNNGV. CDR3 length: 14 amino acids. The complete variable domain, with remaining parts taken from reference TRBV11-2 and TRBJ2-5, reads EAGVAQSPRYKIIEKRQSVAFWCNPISGHATLYWYQQILGQGPKLLIQFQNNGVVDDSQLPKDRFSAERLKGVDSTLKIQPAKLEDSAVYLCAGSSDGPQETQYFGPGTRLLVL.

The chain employs TRBV28 and TRBJ2-5; 8 nucleotides match TRBD1. The germline V gene encodes CDR1 MDHEN and CDR2 SYDVKM. The V segment lost 7 bases and the J segment 9 bases; nucleotides outside the gene matches: 13. CDR3 length: 14 residues. The CDR3 reads CASKTRTGLGAQYF. The CDR3 DNA reads as TGTGCCAGCAAAACTAGGACAGGGTTAGGGGCCCAGTACTTC.

On this clonotype: A much larger clone is a single base away; this may be a read error. This chain joins TRBV4-1 and TRBJ2-1; the D call may be TRBD1 or TRBD2 (5 bases each). The CDR3 has 16 residues. Trimming took off 4 bases at V and 3 bases at J, with 16 bases between the two ends. Germline CDR1 and CDR2: MGHRA and YSYEKL. Here the CDR3 reads CASSRADIGDYNEQFF. The CDR3 DNA sequence: TGCGCCAGCAGCCGCGCGGACATCGGGGACTACAATGAGCAGTTCTTC.

About this clonotype itself: Since no conserved phenylalanine or tryptophan closes the CDR3, a read error is the likely cause. This chain uses TRBV11-2 with TRBJ2-5; TRBD1 might be the D (5 bases). The CDR3 extends over 12 amino acids. CDR1 and CDR2 from the germline V gene are SGHAT and FQNNGV. CDR3 in amino acids: CTSSVPQGPQYL. For the CDR3, the DNA is TGTACCAGCAGCGTTCCCCAGGGCCCCCAGTACCTC.

About this clonotype: A much larger clone lies a single base off, so this may be a read error. The chain uses TRBV10-3 and TRBJ2-3; the D gene is possibly TRBD1 (7 bases). This CDR3 has 15 amino acids. Looked up from germline, CDR1 is ENHRY and CDR2 is SYGVKD. The CDR3 sequence is CAISVGGTVTVTQYF. In DNA form, the CDR3 reads TGTGCCATCAGTGTCGGAGGGACAGTCACAGTTACGCAGTATTTT.

On this clonotype itself: A much bigger clone sits one base away, suggesting this may be a read error. The chain joins TRBV6-6 to TRBJ2-1, with a tentative D call TRBD2 (7 bases). The germline CDR1 and CDR2 sequences are MNHNY and SVGAGI (reference sequence). Trimming stripped 7 bases from V and 1 base from J, with 17 bases between. This CDR3 region has 16 residues. The CDR3 loop reads CASMSTGGASYNEQFF. The CDR3 DNA is TGTGCCAGCATGTCGACGGGGGGCGCGTCCTACAATGAGCAGTTCTTC.

Regarding this clonotype: A much larger clone lies one base from this, so it may be a read error. V is TRBV12-3 or TRBV12-4 and J is TRBJ2-3, with D possibly matching TRBD2 (6 bases). The CDR3 extends over 16 amino acids. V lost 7 bases and J 3 bases, leaving 20 bases between the germline ends. For the CDR3, the DNA is TGTGCCAGCATTGCCCAGGGACTTGCGCTTACAGATACGCAGTATTTT. Its protein is CASIAQGLALTDTQYF.

With respect to this clonotype: Being one base from a much bigger clone, this may be a read error. Lacking the conserved final phenylalanine or tryptophan, this CDR3 likely reflects a read error. This chain's CDR3 is CASSSDRAEETQYY. Written as DNA, the CDR3 is TGTGCCAGCAGTTCGGACAGGGCCGAGGAGACCCAGTACTAC. The chain joins TRBV12-3 or TRBV12-4 to TRBJ2-5; TRBD1 matches 8 bases. CDR3 length: 14 residues. V gave up 4 bases and J gave up 5 bases; unmatched junction bases: 6.

In its sample, this clonotype was seen many times. This chain joins TRBV29-1 and TRBJ1-1; no firm D call. Germline loops: CDR1 SQVTM, CDR2 ANQGSEA. V lost 4 bases and J 4 bases, leaving 10 bases between the germline ends. The CDR3 spans 12 residues. This CDR3 reads CSVGPISTEAFF. CDR3 in DNA: TGCAGCGTTGGACCAATCAGCACTGAAGCTTTCTTT. Based on the CDR3 plus reference TRBV29-1 and TRBJ1-1, the full variable domain is SAVISQKPSRDICQRGTSLTIQCQVDSQVTMMFWYRQQPGQSLTLIATANQGSEATYESGFVIDKFPISRPNLTFSTLTVSNMSPEDSSIYLCSVGPISTEAFFGQGTRLTVV.

This clonotype has a single count. The DNA is left out, because the CDR3 cannot be placed on it with certainty; the CDR3 is given as TCRdb lists it. V and J are TRBV6-5 and TRBJ1-2; the DNA was not used to check the table's D call, TRBD1. Looked up from germline, CDR1 is MNHEY and CDR2 is SVGAGI. Counting both end residues, the CDR3 totals 12 amino acids. The CDR3 here is CVSSFDSYGCTF.

This clonotype came up once. One end of the junction varies from germline; a read error may be responsible. The chain combines TRBV11-2 with TRBJ1-5; D remains unclear. The CDR3 is made up of 16 amino acids. Per the germline V gene, CDR1 is SGHAT and CDR2 is FQNNGV. The CDR3 coding sequence is TGTGCCAGCAGCGAAGGGCTAAAAAATAGCGATCAGCCCCAGCATTTT. It specifies CASSEGLKNSDQPQHF. The entire variable domain, with the rest obtained from reference TRBV11-2 and TRBJ1-5, is as follows: EAGVAQSPRYKIIEKRQSVAFWCNPISGHATLYWYQQILGQGPKLLIQFQNNGVVDDSQLPKDRFSAERLKGVDSTLKIQPAKLEDSAVYLCASSEGLKNSDQPQHFGDGTRLSIL.